These 15 T cell receptor beta chains were all obtained from the same sample, sequenced in a study of cytomegalovirus exposure and HLA in healthy donors. PCR employed 60 Vbeta and 13 Jbeta primers. The method was immunoSEQ multiplex PCR; TCRdb's version includes in-frame clones alone and lacks a portion of them. Recorded for this sample: 65,000 to 95,000 clones. The sample consisted of PBMCs. The receptor source for this set is a female donor in good health and CMV-seropositive.

The chain links TRBV7-2 to TRBJ2-6; D gene unclear. CDR1 and CDR2 from the germline V gene are SGHTA and FQGNSA. The CDR3 extends over 15 amino acids. V was clipped by 1 base and J by 0 bases, with 4 bases between them. The CDR3 loop is CASSLDSSGANVLTF. DNA of the CDR3: TGTGCCAGCAGCTTAGACAGCTCTGGGGCCAACGTCCTGACTTTC.

The chain has TRBV5-1 and TRBJ2-1; TRBD2 matches at 11 bases. The V and J ends lost 3 bases and 3 bases, in that order; junction bases with no gene match: 2. CDR1 SGHRS and CDR2 YFSETQ come from the germline V gene. The CDR3 extends over 15 amino acids. The DNA for the CDR3 is TGCGCCAGCAGCTCCGGGACTAGCGGCTACAATGAGCAGTTCTTC. It translates to CASSSGTSGYNEQFF.

This chain joins TRBV6-6 and TRBJ1-2, with D tentatively TRBD1 (6 bases). Per germline, CDR1 MNHNY and CDR2 SVGAGI (reference sequence). Trimming pared 6 bases from V and 0 bases from J, leaving 11 bases between. The CDR3 has 14 residues. The CDR3 nucleotides read TGTGCCAGCAGCACGAACAGGGCTAACTATGGCTACACCTTC. Its protein product is CASSTNRANYGYTF.

The chain joins TRBV28 to TRBJ2-7, with D uncertain. V was pared by 5 bases and J by 5 bases, with 7 bases between. The CDR3 is 11 amino acids. CDR1 and CDR2 from the germline V gene are MDHEN and SYDVKM. CDR3 bases: TGTGCCAGCAGTCCAACTAACGAGCAGTACTTC. Residues: CASSPTNEQYF.

In the case of this clone: An end of the junction differs from the germline gene, which may be a read error. This same CDR3 is encoded by further DNA sequences in the sample. The rearrangement joins TRBV30 to TRBJ1-1, with TRBD1 matching over 10 bases. The CDR3 runs 15 residues. CDR1 is GTSNPN and CDR2 is SVGIG in the germline V gene (reference sequence). The CDR3 DNA reads as TGCGCCTGGAGACACGAGACAGGGGGCAACACTGAAGCTTTCTTT. This codes for CAWRHETGGNTEAFF.

This rearrangement joins TRBV11-3 to TRBJ1-1; D is ambiguous. V was trimmed by 2 bases and J by 0 bases, leaving 16 bases between them. The germline V gene has CDR1 SGHNT and CDR2 YENEEA. The CDR3 loop spans 17 amino acids. CDR3: CASSLRQEVHLNTEAFF. DNA for the CDR3: TGTGCCAGCAGCTTACGGCAGGAGGTACACTTGAACACTGAAGCTTTCTTT.

The rearrangement uses TRBV2 and TRBJ1-5; the match to TRBD1 covers 9 bases. Trimming took 6 bases from V and 6 from J; bases not matched to a gene: 6. The germline CDR1 and CDR2 sequences are SNHLY and FYNNEI. The CDR3 totals 14 residues. The CDR3 DNA is TGTGCCAGCAGCTTTGGGACAGGGAGTCAGCCCCAGCATTTT. Translation: CASSFGTGSQPQHF.

The chain combines TRBV7-2 with TRBJ1-2; D might be TRBD1 (5 bases). Germline V lookup: CDR1 SGHTA, CDR2 FQGNSA. V was trimmed by 5 bases and J by 0 bases, leaving 13 bases between them. The CDR3 is 15 residues long. CDR3 nucleotides: TGTGCCAGCAGCCCCCGACAGATAGCTAACTATGGCTACACCTTC. Protein sequence: CASSPRQIANYGYTF. The full variable domain, in which reference TRBV7-2 and TRBJ1-2 provide the parts outside the CDR3, is GAGVSQSPSNKVTEKGKDVELRCDPISGHTALYWYRQSLGQGLEFLIYFQGNSAPDKSGLPSDRFSAERTGGSVSTLTIQRTQQEDSAVYLCASSPRQIANYGYTFGSGTRLTVV.

The chain links TRBV9 to TRBJ2-7; a weak D match, TRBD1 (5 bases). The ends were cut back, 3 bases at V and 5 bases at J, with 12 bases in the middle. From germline, CDR1 is SGDLS and CDR2 YYNGEE. The CDR3 runs to 13 residues. CDR3 in amino acids: CASSGQGHHEQYF. CDR3 sequence (DNA): TGTGCCAGCAGCGGGCAGGGTCACCACGAGCAGTACTTC.

The chain is built from TRBV7-2 and TRBJ2-7; TRBD2 aligns across 9 bases. V was pared by 3 bases and J by 2 bases, with 14 bases of the junction left unmatched. The germline CDR1 and CDR2 sequences are SGHTA and FQGNSA. This CDR3 has 18 residues. CDR3 sequence (DNA): TGTGCCAGCAGCTTTAGGGCGGTTAGCGGGGGACCTCCCTACGAGCAGTACTTC. It translates to CASSFRAVSGGPPYEQYF.

The gene calls are TRBV7-8 and TRBJ1-3, with D maybe TRBD1 (5 bases). CDR1 and CDR2 (germline): SGHVS, FQNEAQ. CDR3 size: 15 residues. Deletions cut 3 bases from V and 0 bases from J, with 9 bases between. CDR3 amino acids: CASSFGTNSGNTIYF. The CDR3 DNA follows: TGTGCCAGCAGCTTTGGGACTAACTCTGGAAACACCATATATTTT. The variable domain in full, completed from reference TRBV7-8 and TRBJ1-3, reads GAGVSQSPRYKVAKRGQDVALRCDPISGHVSLFWYQQALGQGPEFLTYFQNEAQLDKSGLPSDRFFAERPEGSVSTLKIQRTQQEDSAVYLCASSFGTNSGNTIYFGEGSWLTVV.

The chain has TRBV5-1 and TRBJ2-7, with 11 bases that match TRBD2. V shed 3 bases and J 7 bases; nucleotides not matched to a gene: 18. Germline CDR1 reads SGHRS; CDR2 reads YFSETQ. This CDR3 spans 18 amino acids. CDR3 sequence: CASSSGILTSGIYAEQYF. The CDR3 DNA reads TGCGCCAGCAGCTCCGGAATACTGACTAGCGGGATATACGCGGAGCAGTACTTC.

In regard to this clone: An end of the junction does not agree with germline; a read error may underlie this. This chain connects TRBV7-7 to TRBJ2-5, with 9 bases identical to TRBD2. Germline V gives CDR1 SSHAT, CDR2 FNYEAQ (reference sequence). This CDR3 region has 15 residues. CDR3: CASSLESGGRETQYF. CDR3 nucleotides: TGTGCTAGCAGCTTAGAAAGCGGGGGGCGGGAGACCCAGTACTTC.

For the CDR3, the DNA is TGTGCCAGCAGTTTCGGGACTAGGGGGACTAAATTCTGGAACACTGAAGCTTTCTTT. Protein product: CASSFGTRGTKFWNTEAFF. The V call is TRBV28, the J call TRBJ1-1; perhaps TRBD1 as D (6 bases). The V and J ends lost 3 bases and 1 base respectively, with 24 bases between them. Germline V lookup: CDR1 MDHEN, CDR2 SYDVKM. The CDR3 length is 19 residues.

The rearrangement joins TRBV7-6 to TRBJ1-1; the D is unclear. With 1 base removed from V and 5 bases from J, the gap between germline ends came to 8 bases. This CDR3 is 13 amino acids long. CDR1 is SGHVS, CDR2 FNYEAQ, per germline. CDR3: CASSLDSGTEAFF. The CDR3 DNA follows: TGTGCCAGCAGCTTAGATTCGGGAACTGAAGCTTTCTTT.